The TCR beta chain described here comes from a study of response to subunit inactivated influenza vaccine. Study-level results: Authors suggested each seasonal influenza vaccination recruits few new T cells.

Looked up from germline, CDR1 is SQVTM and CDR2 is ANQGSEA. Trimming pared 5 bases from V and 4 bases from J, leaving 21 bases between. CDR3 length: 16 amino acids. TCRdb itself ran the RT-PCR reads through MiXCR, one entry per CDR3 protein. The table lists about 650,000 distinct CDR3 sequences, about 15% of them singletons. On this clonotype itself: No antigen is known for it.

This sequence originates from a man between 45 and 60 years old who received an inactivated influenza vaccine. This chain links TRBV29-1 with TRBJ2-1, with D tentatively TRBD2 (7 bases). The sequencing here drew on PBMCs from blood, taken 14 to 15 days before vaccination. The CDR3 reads CSVRGGRDTPYNEQFF. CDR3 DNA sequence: TGCAGCGTTAGGGGGGGGCGGGACACCCCATACAATGAGCAGTTCTTC.